This T cell receptor (beta chain) was recorded in a study of shared clonotypes between healthy human individuals. About the study: Donors had three CD4 naive, three CD4 memory, two CD8 naive and one CD8 memory plate apiece.

The CDR3 has 15 residues. Germline V CDR1 and CDR2: MNHEY, SVGAGI. V shed 0 bases, J shed 8 bases, and the junction held 6 bases outside the gene matches. Replicate PCRs for sorted subsets used roughly 200 ng DNA; this equaled 33,000 or so T cell genomes. TCRdb's copy holds only in-frame clones and misses some; the assay was immunoSEQ multiplex PCR. The table shows 1,500,000 or so clones, with approximately 97% occurring only once. Study-level findings and limits: The study generally estimated greater richness for naive than memory subsets. Clonotypes shared by all four sorted-subset donors had higher generation probabilities than non-shared clonotypes.

A word on this clone: Its antigen is still unknown.

The receptor comes from a young man in good health. V usage is TRBV6-5 and J usage is TRBJ2-2, with TRBD2 identical over 7 bases. What was sequenced was naive CD4+ T cells sorted from blood. Subset of the sample: CD45RA+ positively selected. CDR3 nucleotides: TGTGCCAGCAGTTACTCACGAGCGGGGCTAGGGGAGCTGTTTTTT. Its protein product is CASSYSRAGLGELFF.